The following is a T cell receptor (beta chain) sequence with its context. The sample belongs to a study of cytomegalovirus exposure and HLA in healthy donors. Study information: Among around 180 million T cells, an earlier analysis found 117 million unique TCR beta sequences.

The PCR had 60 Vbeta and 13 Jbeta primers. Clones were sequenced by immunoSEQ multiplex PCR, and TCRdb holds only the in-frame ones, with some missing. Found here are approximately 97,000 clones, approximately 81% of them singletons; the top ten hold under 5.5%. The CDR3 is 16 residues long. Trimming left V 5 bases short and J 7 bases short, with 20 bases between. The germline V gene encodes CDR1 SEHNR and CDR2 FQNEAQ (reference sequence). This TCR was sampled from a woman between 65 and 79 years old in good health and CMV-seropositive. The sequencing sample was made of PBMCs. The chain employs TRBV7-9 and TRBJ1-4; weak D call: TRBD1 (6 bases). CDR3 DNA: TGTGCCAGCAGCCCAAGGGGGATTTCGGACGGTGAAAAACTGTTTTTT. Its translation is CASSPRGISDGEKLFF.